These T cell receptor beta chains were read from a single sample in a study of identical twins. TCRdb redid the calling of the 5' RACE reads with MiXCR, one entry per CDR3 protein. Of around 530,000 distinct CDR3 sequences in the sample, roughly 15% are singletons; the top ten hold about 0.4%. The sample was also linked to a second study, of yellow fever vaccine responses in identical twins.

Sequencing was performed on CD4+ T cells sorted from blood. These receptor sequences come from a woman younger than 35 in good health. The CDR3 runs from the conserved cysteine through the conserved F or W. Some rows have no size entry. The others give once, few or many, or a class for an expanded clone.

CSASLVHNEQFF | TRBJ2-1 | TRBV20-1 | -
CSVGGRVSGELFF | TRBJ2-2 | TRBV29-1 | -
CASSRSGQGRDEQFF | TRBJ2-1 | TRBV5-1 | few
CASSDRGVGYNEQFF | TRBJ2-1 | TRBV6-4 | -
CASSPGQGHSGNTIYF | TRBJ1-3 | TRBV4-1 | -
CATSDWGGSRTDTQYF | TRBJ2-3 | TRBV24-1 | few
CASSSEGSYNEQFF | TRBJ2-1 | TRBV5-1 | few
CSARRGGAYNEQFF | TRBJ2-1 | TRBV20-1 | few
CATTSGGQETQYF | TRBJ2-5 | TRBV12-3/TRBV12-4 | many
CASSPRTGVNTGELFF | TRBJ2-2 | TRBV5-1 | -
CASSETSGLSYNEQFF | TRBJ2-1 | TRBV2 | few
CASSTTGPGELFF | TRBJ2-2 | TRBV5-1 | few
CSARGTSGVSTEQFF | TRBJ2-1 | TRBV20-1 | -
CATSAPGAGVGNEQFF | TRBJ2-1 | TRBV24-1 | -
CASSYTGPDQPQHF | TRBJ1-5 | TRBV5-5 | -
CASSTGQVNEQFF | TRBJ2-1 | TRBV11-2 | few
CATSRETGPYNEQFF | TRBJ2-1 | TRBV15 | once
CASSSFYSGELVF | TRBJ2-2 | TRBV7-2 | -
CASSLGTGSTEAFF | TRBJ1-1 | TRBV11-2 | many
CASSQGQGSSYEQYF | TRBJ2-7 | TRBV4-1 | -
CASSPDTEAFF | TRBJ1-1 | TRBV7-9 | many
CASTRGQGSYEQFF | TRBJ2-1 | TRBV28 | -
CASRGQAYEQYF | TRBJ2-7 | TRBV6-5 | -
CASSPLGTTDGNEQFF | TRBJ2-1 | TRBV4-1 | many
CSVAGHSNQPQHF | TRBJ1-5 | TRBV29-1 | -
CATSRDGYEQFF | TRBJ2-1 | TRBV15 | few
CSARGGPYEQYF | TRBJ2-7 | TRBV20-1 | few
CASSPRQGAETQYF | TRBJ2-5 | TRBV12-3/TRBV12-4 | many